This T cell receptor (beta chain) originates from a study of T cells in Graves' hyperthyroidism and ophthalmopathy. General observations from the study: Model predictions of ophthalmopathy came a median roughly 6.7 months before onset. Most thyroid clonotypes with frequency above 0.001 were detected in blood. Ophthalmopathy could be told apart from stable hyperthyroidism with a 13 V-J model.

RNA transcripts gave rise to amplified TCR beta CDR3 regions. The HTBI set primed first-round TCR CDR3 RT-PCR. MiXCR, applied by TCRdb to the multiplex PCR reads, yields one record per CDR3 protein. The table includes more than 600,000 distinct CDR3 sequences, 15% to 20% detected once. The PBMCs were taken from under 12 ml of fresh peripheral blood. In this sample, this clonotype turned up a few times. Antigen specificity is unknown. The source is a man younger than 30 with Graves' hyperthyroidism. Sample: blood.

CDR3 nucleotides: TGTGCCAGCAGTACCAGGGGTGGGGGGAACACCGGGGAGCTGTTTTTT. Translated: CASSTRGGGNTGELFF. The V call is TRBV28, the J call TRBJ2-2, with D possibly TRBD1 on 6 matching bases. CDR1 is MDHEN and CDR2 is SYDVKM in the germline V gene. The V end was cut by 5 bases, the J end by 1 base, with 14 bases between. CDR3 length: 16 residues.